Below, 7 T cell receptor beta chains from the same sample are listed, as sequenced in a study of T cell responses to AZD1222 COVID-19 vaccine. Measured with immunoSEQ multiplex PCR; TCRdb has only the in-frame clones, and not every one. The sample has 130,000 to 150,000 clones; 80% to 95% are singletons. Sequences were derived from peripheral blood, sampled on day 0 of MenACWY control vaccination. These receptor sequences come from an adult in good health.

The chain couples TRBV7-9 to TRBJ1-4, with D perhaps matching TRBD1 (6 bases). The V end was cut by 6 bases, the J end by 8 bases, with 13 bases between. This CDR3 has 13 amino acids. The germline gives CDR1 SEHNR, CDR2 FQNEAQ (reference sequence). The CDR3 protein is CASRPLGGEKLFF. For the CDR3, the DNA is TGTGCCAGCAGACCACTAGGGGGGGAAAAACTGTTTTTT.

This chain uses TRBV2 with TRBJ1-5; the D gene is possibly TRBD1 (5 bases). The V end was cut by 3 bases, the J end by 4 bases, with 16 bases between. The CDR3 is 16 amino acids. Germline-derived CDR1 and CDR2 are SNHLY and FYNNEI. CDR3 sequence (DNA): TGTGCCAGCAGTGACGCGGGGGGACCAGGAAATCAGCCCCAGCATTTT. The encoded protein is CASSDAGGPGNQPQHF.

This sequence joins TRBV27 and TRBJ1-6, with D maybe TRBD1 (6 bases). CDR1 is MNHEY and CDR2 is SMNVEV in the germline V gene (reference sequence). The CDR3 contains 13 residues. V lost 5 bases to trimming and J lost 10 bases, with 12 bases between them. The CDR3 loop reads CASSAGVKSPLHF. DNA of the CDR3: TGTGCCAGCAGTGCAGGGGTAAAATCACCCCTCCACTTT.

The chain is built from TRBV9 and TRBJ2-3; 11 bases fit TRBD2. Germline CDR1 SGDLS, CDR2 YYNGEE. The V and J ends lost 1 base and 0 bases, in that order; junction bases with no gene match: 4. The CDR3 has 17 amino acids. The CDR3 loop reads CASSVNPSGRSTDTQYF. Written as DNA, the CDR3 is TGTGCCAGCAGCGTAAACCCTAGCGGGAGGAGCACAGATACGCAGTATTTT.

The chain's CDR3 is CASSLTLLGRSNQPQHF. CDR3 nucleotides: TGTGCCAGCAGCTTGACCCTCCTGGGACGGAGCAATCAGCCCCAGCATTTT. The chain links TRBV7-6 to TRBJ1-5, with D possibly being TRBD1 (5 bases). V lost 3 bases to trimming and J lost 1 base, with 16 bases between them. The V gene's germline CDR1 is SGHVS and CDR2 FNYEAQ. The CDR3 contains 17 residues.

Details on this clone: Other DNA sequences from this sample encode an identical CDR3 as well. The CDR3 is CAWSVSSNQPQHF. The CDR3 nucleotides are TGTGCCTGGAGTGTTAGCAGCAATCAGCCCCAGCATTTT. The J gene is TRBJ1-5, the V gene TRBV30; D not certain. Trimming pared 0 bases from V and 1 base from J, leaving 4 bases between. CDR1 and CDR2 (germline): GTSNPN, SVGIG (reference sequence). The CDR3 consists of 13 residues. Complete variable domain (other parts from reference TRBV30 and TRBJ1-5): SQTIHQWPATLVQPVGSPLSLECTVEGTSNPNLYWYRQAAGRGLQLLFYSVGIGQISSEVPQNLSASRPQDRQFILSSKKLLLSDSGFYLCAWSVSSNQPQHFGDGTRLSIL.

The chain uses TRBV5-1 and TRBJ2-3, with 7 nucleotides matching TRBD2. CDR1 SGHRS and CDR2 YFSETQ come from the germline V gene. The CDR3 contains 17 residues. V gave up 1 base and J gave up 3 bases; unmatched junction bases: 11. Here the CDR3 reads CASSLIGEGLRTDTQYF. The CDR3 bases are TGCGCCAGCAGCTTGATTGGGGAGGGGTTGAGGACAGATACGCAGTATTTT. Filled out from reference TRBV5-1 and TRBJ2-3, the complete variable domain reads KAGVTQTPRYLIKTRGQQVTLSCSPISGHRSVSWYQQTPGQGLQFLFEYFSETQRNKGNFPGRFSGRQFSNSRSEMNVSTLELGDSALYLCASSLIGEGLRTDTQYFGPGTRLTVL.